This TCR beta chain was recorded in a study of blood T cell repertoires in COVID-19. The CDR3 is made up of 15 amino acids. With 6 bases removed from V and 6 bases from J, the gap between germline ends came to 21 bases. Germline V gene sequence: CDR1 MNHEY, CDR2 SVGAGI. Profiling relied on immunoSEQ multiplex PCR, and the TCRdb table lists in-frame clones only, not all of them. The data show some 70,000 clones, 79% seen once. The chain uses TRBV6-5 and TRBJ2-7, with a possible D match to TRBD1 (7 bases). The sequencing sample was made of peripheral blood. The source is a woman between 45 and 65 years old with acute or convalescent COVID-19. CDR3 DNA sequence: TGTGCCAGCAGCCGGGAGATCCATCAGGGGGGCGAGCAGTACTTC. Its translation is CASSREIHQGGEQYF.